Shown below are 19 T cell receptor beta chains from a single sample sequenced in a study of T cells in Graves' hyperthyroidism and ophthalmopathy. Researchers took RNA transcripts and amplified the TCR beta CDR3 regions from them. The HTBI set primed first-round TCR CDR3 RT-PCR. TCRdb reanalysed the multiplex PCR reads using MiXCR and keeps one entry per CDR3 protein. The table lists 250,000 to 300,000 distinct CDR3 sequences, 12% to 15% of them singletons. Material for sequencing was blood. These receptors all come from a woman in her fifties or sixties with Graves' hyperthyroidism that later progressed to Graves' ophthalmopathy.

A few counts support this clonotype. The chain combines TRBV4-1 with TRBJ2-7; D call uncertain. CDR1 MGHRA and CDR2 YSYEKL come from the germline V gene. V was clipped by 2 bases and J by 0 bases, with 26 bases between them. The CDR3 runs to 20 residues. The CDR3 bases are TGCGCCAGCAGCCAACCACCTTTAGCTGAGGCCTTCAGACCCTCCTACGAGCAGTACTTC. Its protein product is CASSQPPLAEAFRPSYEQYF.

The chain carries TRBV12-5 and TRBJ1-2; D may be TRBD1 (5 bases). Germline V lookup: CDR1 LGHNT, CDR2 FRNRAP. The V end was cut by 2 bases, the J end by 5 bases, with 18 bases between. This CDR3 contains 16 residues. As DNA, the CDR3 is TGTGCTAGTGGTTTGATCCTGGGTCAGGGCTATTATGGCTACACCTTC. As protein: CASGLILGQGYYGYTF.

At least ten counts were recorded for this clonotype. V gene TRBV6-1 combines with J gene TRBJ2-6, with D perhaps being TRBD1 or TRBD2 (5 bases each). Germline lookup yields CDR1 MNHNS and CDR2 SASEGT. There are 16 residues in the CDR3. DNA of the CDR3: TGTGCAGGAACGGGACCTTCGGGCGGTGGGGCCAACGTCCTGACTTTC. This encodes CAGTGPSGGGANVLTF.

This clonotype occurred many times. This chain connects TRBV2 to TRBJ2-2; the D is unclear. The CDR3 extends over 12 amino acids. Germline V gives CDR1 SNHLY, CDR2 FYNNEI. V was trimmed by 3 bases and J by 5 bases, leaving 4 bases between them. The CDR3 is CASSDRTGELFF. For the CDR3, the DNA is TGTGCCAGCAGTGACAGAACCGGGGAGCTGTTTTTT.

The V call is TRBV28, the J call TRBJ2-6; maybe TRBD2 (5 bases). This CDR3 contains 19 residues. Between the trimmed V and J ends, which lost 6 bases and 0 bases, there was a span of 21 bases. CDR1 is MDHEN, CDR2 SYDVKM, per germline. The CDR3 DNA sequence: TGTGCCAGCAGACGCCACGGACGCCACGAGGGCTCTGGGGCCAACGTCCTGACTTTC. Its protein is CASRRHGRHEGSGANVLTF.

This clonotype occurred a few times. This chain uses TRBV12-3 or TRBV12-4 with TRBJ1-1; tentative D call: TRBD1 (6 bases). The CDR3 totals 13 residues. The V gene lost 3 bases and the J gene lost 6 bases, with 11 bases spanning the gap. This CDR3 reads CASSFTGLAEAFF. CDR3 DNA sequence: TGTGCCAGCAGTTTCACAGGGCTCGCTGAAGCTTTCTTT.

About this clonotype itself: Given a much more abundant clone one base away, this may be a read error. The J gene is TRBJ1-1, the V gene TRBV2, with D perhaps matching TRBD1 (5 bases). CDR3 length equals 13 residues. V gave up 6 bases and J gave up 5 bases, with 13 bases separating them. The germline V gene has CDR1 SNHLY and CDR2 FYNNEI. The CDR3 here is CASRTGTGTEAFF. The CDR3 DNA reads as TGTGCCAGCAGGACCGGGACGGGGACTGAAGCTTTCTTT.

Here the CDR3 reads CASGTSGANVLTF. CDR3 nucleotides: TGTGCCAGTGGTACATCTGGGGCCAACGTCCTGACTTTC. The chain uses TRBV30 and TRBJ2-6; D remains unclear. The germline CDR1 and CDR2 sequences are GTSNPN and SVGIG (reference sequence). Trimming stripped 8 bases from V and 1 base from J, with 9 bases between. The CDR3 has 13 amino acids.

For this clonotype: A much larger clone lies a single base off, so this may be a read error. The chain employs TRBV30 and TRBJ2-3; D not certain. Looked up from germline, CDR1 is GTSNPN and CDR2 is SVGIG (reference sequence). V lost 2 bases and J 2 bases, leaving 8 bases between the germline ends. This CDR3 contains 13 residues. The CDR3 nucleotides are TGTGCCTGGAGTAACGAAATCACAGATACGCAGTATTTT. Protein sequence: CAWSNEITDTQYF.

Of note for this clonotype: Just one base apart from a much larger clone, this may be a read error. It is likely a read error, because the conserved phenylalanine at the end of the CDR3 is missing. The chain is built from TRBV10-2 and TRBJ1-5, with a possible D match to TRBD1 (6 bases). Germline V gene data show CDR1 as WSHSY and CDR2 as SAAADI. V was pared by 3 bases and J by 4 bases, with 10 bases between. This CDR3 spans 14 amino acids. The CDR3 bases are TGCGCCAGCAGTGACAGGACAGCTAATCAGCCCCAGCATCTT. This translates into CASSDRTANQPQHL.

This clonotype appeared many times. In nucleotides, the CDR3 is TGTGCCAGCAGCCTGCGGGAGGAGGCTTTCTTT. Translated: CASSLREEAFF. The V gene is TRBV28, the J gene TRBJ1-1, with D uncertain. The V gene lost 6 bases and the J gene lost 11 bases, with 13 bases spanning the gap. The CDR3 covers 11 residues. Germline CDR1 and CDR2: MDHEN and SYDVKM.

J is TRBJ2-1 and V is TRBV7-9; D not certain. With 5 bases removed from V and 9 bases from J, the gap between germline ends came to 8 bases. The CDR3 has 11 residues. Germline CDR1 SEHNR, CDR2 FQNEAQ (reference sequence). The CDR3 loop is CASSPRSEQFF. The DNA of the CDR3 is TGTGCCAGCAGCCCTAGAAGTGAGCAGTTCTTC.

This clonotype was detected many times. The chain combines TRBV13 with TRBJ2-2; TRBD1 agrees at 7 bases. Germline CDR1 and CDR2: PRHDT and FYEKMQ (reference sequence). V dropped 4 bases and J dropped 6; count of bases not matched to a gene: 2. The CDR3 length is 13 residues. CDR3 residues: CASSYRGAGELFF. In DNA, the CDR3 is TGTGCCAGCAGCTACAGGGGAGCCGGGGAGCTGTTTTTT.

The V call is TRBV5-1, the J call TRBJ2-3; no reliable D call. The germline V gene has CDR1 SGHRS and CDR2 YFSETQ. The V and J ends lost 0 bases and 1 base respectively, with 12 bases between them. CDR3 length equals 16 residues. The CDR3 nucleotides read TGCGCCAGCAGCTTGGGAGGTGGCAGTGGCACAGATACGCAGTATTTT. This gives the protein CASSLGGGSGTDTQYF. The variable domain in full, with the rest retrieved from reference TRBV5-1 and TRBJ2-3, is KAGVTQTPRYLIKTRGQQVTLSCSPISGHRSVSWYQQTPGQGLQFLFEYFSETQRNKGNFPGRFSGRQFSNSRSEMNVSTLELGDSALYLCASSLGGGSGTDTQYFGPGTRLTVL.

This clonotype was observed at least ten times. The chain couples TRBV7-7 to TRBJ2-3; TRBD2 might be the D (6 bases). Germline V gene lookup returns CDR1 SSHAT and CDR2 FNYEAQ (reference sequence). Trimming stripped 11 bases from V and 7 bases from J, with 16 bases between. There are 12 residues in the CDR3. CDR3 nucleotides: TGTGCCGTGGGGGGAGTTCCCAATACGCAGTATTTT. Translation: CAVGGVPNTQYF. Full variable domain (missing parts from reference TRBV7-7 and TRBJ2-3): GAGVSQSPRYKVTKRGQDVTLRCDPISSHATLYWYQQALGQGPEFLTYFNYEAQPDKSGLPSDRFSAERPEGSISTLTIQRTEQRDSAMYRCAVGGVPNTQYFGPGTRLTVL.

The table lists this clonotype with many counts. The CDR3 here is CASSFYSNSYNEQFF. The DNA of the CDR3 is TGTGCCAGCAGCTTTTATAGCAACTCCTACAATGAGCAGTTCTTC. This chain uses TRBV7-8 with TRBJ2-1; D uncertain. Germline assignment: CDR1 SGHVS and CDR2 FQNEAQ. The CDR3 contains 15 residues. V was shortened by 3 bases and J by 0 bases, with 9 bases between the two germline ends.

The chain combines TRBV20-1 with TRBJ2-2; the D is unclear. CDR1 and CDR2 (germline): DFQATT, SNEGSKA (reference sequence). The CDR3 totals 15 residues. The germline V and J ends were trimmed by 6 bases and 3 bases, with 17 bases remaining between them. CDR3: CSAVPWAADTGELFF. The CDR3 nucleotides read TGCAGTGCCGTCCCGTGGGCGGCGGACACCGGGGAGCTGTTTTTT.

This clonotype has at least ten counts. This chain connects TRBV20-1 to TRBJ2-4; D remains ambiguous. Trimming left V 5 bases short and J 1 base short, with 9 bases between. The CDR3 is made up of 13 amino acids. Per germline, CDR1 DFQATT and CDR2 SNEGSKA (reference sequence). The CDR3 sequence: CSAQHGAKNIQYF. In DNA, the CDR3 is TGCAGTGCTCAGCACGGGGCCAAAAACATTCAGTACTTC.

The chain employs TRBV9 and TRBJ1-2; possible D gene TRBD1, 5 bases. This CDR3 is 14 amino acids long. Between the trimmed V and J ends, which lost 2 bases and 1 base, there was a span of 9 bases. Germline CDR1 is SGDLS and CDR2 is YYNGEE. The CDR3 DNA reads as TGTGCCAGCAGCGTGGGGGGGTTTAACTATGGCTACACCTTC. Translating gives CASSVGGFNYGYTF.